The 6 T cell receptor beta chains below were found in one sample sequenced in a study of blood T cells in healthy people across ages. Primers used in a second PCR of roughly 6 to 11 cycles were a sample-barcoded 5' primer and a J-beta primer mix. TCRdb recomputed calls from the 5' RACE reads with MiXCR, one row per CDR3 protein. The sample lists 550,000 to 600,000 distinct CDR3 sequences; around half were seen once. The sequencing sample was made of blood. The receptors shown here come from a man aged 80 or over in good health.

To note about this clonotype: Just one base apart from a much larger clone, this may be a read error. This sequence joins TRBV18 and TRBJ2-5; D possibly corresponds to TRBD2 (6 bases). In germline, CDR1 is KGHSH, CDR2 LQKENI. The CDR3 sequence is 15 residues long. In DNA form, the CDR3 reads TGTGTCAGCTCAACCCGGGGGAATATTTTAGAGACCCAGTACTTC. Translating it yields CVSSTRGNILETQYF.

The CDR3 is CASSLEVGEANTEAFF. DNA for the CDR3: TGTGCCAGCAGTCTCGAGGTGGGGGAGGCGAACACTGAAGCTTTCTTT. The rearrangement uses TRBV7-6 and TRBJ1-1; D might be TRBD1 (5 bases). The CDR3 has 16 residues. The germline V and J ends were trimmed by 6 bases and 1 base, with 18 bases remaining between them. Per germline, CDR1 SGHVS and CDR2 FNYEAQ.

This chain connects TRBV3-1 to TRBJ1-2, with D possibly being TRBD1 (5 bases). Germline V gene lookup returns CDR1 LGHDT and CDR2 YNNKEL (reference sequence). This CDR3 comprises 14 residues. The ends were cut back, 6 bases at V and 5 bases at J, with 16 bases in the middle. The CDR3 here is CASRPGGGSYGYTF. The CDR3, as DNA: TGTGCCAGCAGACCCGGGGGAGGGTCGTATGGCTACACCTTC.

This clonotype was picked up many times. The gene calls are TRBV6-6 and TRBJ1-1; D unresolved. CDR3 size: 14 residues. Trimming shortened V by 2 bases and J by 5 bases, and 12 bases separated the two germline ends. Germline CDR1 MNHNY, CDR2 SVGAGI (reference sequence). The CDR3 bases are TGTGCCAGCAGTTACGCGCGGGCACGGACTGAAGCTTTCTTT. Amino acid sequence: CASSYARARTEAFF.

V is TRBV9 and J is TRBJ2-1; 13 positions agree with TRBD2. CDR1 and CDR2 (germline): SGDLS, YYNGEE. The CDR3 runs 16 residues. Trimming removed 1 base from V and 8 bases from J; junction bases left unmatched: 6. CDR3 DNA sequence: TGTGCCAGCAGCGTAACCGGGACTAGCGGGATTTATGAGCAGTTCTTC. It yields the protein CASSVTGTSGIYEQFF.

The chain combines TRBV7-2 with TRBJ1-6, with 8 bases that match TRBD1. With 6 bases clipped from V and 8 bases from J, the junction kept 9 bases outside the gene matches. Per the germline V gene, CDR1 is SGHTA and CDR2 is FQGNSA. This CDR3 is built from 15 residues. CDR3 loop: CASRPRTGIDSPLHF. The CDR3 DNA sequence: TGTGCCAGCAGACCAAGGACAGGGATAGATTCACCCCTCCACTTT. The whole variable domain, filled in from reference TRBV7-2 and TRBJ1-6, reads GAGVSQSPSNKVTEKGKDVELRCDPISGHTALYWYRQSLGQGLEFLIYFQGNSAPDKSGLPSDRFSAERTGGSVSTLTIQRTQQEDSAVYLCASRPRTGIDSPLHFGNGTRLTVT.